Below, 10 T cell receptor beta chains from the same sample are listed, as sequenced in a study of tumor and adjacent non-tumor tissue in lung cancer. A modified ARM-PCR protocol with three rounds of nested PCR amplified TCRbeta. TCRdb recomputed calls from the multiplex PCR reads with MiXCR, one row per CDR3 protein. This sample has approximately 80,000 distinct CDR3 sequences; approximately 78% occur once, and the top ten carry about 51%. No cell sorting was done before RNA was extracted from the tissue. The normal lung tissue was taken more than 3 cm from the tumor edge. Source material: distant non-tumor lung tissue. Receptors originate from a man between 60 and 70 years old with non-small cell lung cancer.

The CDR3 DNA reads TGTGCCAGCAGCTTAGATGGCAGTGTGAATGAGCAGTTCTTC. Residues: CASSLDGSVNEQFF. The rearrangement joins TRBV11-2 to TRBJ2-1; no reliable D call. Trimming stripped 0 bases from V and 7 bases from J, with 10 bases between. Germline V gene lookup returns CDR1 SGHAT and CDR2 FQNNGV. The CDR3 runs to 14 residues.

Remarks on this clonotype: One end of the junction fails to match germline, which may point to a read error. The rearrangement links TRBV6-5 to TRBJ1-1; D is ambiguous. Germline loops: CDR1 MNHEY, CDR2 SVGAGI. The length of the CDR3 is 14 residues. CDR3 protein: CASWRASMNTEASF. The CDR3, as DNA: TGTGCCAGCTGGAGGGCCTCCATGAACACTGAAGCTTCCTTT.

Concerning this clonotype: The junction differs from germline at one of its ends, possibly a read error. The CDR3 sequence: CASSLVASPSEQFF. The CDR3 bases are TGTGCCAGCAGTTTAGTTGCATCCCCTAGCGAGCAGTTCTTC. The chain joins TRBV11-3 to TRBJ2-1; perhaps TRBD2 as D (5 bases). Germline CDR1 reads SGHNT; CDR2 reads YENEEA. This CDR3 region has 14 residues.

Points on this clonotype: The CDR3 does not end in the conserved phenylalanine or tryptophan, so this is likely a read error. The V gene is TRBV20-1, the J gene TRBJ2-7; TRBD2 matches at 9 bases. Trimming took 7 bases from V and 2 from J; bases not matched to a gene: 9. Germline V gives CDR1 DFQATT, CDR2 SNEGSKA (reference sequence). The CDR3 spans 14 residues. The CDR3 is CSDISAGGPYEQYL. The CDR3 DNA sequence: TGCAGTGATATTTCAGCGGGAGGTCCCTACGAGCAGTACCTC.

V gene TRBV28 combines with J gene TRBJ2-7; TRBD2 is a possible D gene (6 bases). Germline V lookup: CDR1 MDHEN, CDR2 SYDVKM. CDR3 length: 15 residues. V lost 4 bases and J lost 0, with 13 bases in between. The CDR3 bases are TGTGCCAGCAGTTCACTTGGCGGGGCCTCCTACGAGCAGTACTTC. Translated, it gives CASSSLGGASYEQYF.

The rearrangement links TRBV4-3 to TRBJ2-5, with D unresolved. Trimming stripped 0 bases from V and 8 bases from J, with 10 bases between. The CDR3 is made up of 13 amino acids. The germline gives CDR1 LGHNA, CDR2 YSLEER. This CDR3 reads CASSQDPRETQYF. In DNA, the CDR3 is TGCGCCAGCAGCCAAGATCCCAGAGAAACCCAGTACTTC.

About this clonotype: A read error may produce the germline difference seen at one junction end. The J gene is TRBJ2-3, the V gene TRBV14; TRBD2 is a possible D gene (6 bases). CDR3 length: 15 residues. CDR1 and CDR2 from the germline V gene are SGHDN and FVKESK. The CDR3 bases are TGTGCCAGCAACCAAGTGGGGGGAATCACAGATACACAGTATTTT. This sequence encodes CASNQVGGITDTQYF.

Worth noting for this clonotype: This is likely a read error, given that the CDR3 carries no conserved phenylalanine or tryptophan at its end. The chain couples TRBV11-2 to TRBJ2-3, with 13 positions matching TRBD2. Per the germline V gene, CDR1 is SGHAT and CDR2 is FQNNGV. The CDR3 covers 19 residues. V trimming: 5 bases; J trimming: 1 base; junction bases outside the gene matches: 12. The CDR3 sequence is CASSLGLAGKFGGTDTQYY. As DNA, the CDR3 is TGTGCCAGCAGCCTGGGACTAGCGGGAAAGTTCGGTGGCACAGATACGCAGTATTAT.

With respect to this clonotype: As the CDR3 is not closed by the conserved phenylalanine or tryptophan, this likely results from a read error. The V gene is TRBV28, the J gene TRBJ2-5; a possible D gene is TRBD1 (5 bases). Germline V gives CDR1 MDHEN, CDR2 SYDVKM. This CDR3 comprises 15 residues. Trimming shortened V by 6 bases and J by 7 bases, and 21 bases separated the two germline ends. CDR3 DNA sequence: TGTGCCAGCAGCTTCGTCAGGGTTGGATTTGGGACCCAGTACTTA. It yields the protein CASSFVRVGFGTQYL.

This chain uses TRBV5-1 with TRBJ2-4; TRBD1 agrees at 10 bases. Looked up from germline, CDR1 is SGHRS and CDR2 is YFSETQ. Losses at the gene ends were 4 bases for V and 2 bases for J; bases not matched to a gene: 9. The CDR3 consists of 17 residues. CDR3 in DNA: TGCGCCAGCAGCCCGGACAGGGGGACCTTATCCAAAAACATTCAGTACTTC. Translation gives CASSPDRGTLSKNIQYF.